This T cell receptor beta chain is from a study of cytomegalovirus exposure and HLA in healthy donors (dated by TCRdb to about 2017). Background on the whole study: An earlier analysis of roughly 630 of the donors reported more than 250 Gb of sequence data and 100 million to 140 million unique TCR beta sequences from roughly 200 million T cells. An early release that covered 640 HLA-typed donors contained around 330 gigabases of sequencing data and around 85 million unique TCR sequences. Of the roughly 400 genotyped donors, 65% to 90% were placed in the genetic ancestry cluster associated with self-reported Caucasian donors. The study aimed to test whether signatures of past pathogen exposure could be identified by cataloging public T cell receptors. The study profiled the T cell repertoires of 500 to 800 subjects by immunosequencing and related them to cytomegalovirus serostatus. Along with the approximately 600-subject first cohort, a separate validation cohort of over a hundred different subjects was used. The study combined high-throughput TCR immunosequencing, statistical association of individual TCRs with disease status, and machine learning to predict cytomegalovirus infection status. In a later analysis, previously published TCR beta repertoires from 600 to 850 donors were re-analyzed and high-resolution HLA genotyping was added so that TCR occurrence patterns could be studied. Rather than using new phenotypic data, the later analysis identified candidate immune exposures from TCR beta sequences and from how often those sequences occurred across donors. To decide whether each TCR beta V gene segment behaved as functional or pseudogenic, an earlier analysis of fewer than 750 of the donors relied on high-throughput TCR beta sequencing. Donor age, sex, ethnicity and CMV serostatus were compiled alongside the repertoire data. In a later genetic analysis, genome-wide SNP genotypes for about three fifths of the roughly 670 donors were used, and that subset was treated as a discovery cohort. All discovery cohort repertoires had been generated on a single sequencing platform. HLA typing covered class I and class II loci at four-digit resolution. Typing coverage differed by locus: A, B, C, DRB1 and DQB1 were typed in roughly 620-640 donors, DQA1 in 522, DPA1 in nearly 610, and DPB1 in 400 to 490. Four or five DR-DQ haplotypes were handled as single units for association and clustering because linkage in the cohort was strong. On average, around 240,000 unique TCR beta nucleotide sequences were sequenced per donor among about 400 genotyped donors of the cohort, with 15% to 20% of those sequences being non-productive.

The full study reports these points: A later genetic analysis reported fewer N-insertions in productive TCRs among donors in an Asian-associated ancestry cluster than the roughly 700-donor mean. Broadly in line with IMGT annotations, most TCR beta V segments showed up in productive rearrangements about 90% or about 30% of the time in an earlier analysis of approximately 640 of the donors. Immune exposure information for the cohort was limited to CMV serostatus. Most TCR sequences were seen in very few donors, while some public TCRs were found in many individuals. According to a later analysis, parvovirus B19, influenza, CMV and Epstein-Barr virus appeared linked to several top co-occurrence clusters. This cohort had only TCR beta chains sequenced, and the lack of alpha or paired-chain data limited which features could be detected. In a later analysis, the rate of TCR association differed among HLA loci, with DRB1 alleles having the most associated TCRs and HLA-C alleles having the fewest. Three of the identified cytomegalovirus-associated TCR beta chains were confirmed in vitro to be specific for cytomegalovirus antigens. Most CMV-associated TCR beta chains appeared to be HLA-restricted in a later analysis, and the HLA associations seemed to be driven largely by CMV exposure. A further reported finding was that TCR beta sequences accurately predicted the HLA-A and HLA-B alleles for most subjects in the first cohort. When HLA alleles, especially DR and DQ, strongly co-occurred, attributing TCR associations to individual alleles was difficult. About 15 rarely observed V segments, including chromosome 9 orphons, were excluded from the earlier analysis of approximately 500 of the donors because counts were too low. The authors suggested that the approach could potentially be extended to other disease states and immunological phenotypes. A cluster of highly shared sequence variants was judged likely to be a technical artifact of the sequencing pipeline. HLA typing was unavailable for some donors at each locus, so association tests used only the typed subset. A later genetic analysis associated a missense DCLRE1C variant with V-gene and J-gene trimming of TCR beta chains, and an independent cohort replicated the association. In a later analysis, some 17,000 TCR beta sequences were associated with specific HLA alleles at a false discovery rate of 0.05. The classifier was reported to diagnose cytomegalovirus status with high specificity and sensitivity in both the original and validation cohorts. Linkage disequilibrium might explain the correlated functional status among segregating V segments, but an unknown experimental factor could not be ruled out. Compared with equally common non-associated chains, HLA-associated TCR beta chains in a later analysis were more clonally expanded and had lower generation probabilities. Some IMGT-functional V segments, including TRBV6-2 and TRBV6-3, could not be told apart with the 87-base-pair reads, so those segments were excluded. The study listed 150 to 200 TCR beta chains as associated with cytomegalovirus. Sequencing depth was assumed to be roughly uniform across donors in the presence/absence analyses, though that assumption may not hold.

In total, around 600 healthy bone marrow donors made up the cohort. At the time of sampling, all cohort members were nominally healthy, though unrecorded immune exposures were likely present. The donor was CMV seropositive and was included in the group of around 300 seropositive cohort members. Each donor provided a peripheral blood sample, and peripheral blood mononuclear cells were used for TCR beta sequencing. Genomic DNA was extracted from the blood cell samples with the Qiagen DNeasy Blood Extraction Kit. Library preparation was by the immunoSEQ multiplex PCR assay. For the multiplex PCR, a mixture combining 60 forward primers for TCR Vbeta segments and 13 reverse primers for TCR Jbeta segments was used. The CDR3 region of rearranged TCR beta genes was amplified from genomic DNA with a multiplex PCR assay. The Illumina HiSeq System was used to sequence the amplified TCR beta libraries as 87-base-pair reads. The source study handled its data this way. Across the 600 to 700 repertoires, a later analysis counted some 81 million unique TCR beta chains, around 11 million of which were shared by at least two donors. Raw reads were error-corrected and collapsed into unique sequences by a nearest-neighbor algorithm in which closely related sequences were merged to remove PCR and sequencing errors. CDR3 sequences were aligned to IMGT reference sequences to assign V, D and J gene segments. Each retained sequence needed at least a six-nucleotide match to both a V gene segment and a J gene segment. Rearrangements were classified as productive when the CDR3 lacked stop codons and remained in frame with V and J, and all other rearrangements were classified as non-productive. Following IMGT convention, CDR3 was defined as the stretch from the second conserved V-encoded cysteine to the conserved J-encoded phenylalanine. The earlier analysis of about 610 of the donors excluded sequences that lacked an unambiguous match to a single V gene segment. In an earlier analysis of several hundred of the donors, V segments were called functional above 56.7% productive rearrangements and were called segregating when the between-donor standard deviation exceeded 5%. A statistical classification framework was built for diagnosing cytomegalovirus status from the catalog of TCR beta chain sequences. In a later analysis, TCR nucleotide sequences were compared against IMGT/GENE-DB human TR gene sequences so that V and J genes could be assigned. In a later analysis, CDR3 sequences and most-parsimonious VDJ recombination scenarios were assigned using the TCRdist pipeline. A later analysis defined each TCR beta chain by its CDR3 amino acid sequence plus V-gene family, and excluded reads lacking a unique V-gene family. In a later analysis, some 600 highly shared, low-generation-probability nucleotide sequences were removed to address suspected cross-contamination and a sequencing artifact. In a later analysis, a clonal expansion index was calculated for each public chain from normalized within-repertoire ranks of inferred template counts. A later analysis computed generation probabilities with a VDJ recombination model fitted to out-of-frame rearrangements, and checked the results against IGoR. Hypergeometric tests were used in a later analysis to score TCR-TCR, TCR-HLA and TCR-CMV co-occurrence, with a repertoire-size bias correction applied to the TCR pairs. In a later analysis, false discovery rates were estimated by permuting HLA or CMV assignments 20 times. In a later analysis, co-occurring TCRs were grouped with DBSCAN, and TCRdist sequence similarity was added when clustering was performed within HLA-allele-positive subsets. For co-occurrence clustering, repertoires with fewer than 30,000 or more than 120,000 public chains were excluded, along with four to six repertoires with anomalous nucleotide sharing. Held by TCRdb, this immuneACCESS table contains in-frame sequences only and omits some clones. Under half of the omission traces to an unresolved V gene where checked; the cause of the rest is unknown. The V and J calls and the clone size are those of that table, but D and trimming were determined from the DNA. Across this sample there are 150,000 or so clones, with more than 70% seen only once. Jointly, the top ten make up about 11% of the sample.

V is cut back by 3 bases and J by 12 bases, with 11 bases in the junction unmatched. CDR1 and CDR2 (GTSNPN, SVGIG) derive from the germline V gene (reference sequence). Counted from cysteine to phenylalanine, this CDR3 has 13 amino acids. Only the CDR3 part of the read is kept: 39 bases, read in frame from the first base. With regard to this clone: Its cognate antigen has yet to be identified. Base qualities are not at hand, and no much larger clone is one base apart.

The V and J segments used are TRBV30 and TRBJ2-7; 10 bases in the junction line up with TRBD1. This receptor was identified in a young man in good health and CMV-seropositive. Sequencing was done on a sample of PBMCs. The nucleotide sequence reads TGTGCCTGGAGCACGGGACAGGGGACAGGGCCGTACTTC. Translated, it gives CAWSTGQGTGPYF.